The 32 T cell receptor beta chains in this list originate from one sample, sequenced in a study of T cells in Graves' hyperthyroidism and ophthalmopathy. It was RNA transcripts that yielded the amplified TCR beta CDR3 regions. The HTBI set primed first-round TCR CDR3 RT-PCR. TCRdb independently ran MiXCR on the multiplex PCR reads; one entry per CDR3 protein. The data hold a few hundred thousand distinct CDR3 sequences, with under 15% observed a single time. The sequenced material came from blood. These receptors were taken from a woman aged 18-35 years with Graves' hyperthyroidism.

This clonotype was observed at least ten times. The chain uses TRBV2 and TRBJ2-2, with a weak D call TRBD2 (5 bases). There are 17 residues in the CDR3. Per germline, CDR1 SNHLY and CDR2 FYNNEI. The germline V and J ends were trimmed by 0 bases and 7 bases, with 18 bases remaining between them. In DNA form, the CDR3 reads TGTGCCAGCAGTGAAGCCTACCTAGCTGGTTTTAACGGGGAGCTGTTTTTT. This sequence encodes CASSEAYLAGFNGELFF.

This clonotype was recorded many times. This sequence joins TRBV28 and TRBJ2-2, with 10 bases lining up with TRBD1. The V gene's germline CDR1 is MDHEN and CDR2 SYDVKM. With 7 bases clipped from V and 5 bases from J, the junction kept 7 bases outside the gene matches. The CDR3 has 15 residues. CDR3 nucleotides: TGTGCCAGCACCTCGCGGGACAGGGGAACCGGGGAGCTGTTTTTT. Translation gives CASTSRDRGTGELFF.

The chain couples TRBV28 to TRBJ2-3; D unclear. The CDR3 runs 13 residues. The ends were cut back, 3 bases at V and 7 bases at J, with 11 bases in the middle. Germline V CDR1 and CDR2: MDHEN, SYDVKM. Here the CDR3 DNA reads TGTGCCAGCAGTTTTCCTTCGGTACATACGCAGTATTTT. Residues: CASSFPSVHTQYF.

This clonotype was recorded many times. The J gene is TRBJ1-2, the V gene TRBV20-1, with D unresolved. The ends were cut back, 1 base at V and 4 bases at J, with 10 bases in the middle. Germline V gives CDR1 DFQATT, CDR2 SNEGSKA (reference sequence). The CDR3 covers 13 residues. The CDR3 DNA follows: TGCAGTGCTAGAGTCCAGAGAACCTATGGCTACACCTTC. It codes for CSARVQRTYGYTF.

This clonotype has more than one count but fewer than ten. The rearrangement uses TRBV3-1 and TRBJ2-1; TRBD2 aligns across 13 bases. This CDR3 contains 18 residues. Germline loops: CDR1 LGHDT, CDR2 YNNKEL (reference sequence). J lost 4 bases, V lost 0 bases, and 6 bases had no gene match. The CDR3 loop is CASSQETWTSGSYNEQFF. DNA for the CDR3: TGTGCCAGCAGCCAAGAGACCTGGACTAGCGGGAGTTACAATGAGCAGTTCTTC.

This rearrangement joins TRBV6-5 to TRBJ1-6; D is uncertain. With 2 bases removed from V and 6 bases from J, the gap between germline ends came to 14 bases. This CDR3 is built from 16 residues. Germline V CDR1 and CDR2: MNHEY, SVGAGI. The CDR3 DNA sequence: TGTGCCAGCAGTTACCAAGGGAGGAGCACTAATTCACCCCTCCACTTT. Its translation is CASSYQGRSTNSPLHF.

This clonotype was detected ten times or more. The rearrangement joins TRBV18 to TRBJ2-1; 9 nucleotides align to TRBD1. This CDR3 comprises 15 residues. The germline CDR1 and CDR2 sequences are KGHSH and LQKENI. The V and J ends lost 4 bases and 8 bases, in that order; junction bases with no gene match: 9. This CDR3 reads CASSLRDRATDEQFF. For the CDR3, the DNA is TGTGCCAGCTCACTCCGGGACAGGGCTACCGATGAGCAGTTCTTC.

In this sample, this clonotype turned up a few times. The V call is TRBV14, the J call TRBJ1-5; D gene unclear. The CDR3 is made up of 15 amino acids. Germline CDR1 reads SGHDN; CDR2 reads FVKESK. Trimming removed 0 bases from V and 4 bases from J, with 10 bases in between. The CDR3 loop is CASSQDRSLNQPQHF. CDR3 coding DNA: TGTGCCAGCAGCCAAGATAGATCCCTTAATCAGCCCCAGCATTTT.

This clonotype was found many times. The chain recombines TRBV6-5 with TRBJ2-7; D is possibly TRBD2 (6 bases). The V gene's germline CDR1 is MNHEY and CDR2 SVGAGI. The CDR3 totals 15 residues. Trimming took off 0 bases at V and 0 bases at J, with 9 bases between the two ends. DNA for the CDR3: TGTGCCAGCAGTTACTCTTGGCGGGGCTCCTACGAGCAGTACTTC. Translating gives CASSYSWRGSYEQYF.

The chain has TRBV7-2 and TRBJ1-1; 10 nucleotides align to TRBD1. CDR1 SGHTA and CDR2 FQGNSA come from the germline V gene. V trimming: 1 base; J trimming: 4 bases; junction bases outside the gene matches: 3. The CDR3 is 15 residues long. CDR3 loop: CASSLEGQGVTEAFF. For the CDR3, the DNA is TGTGCCAGCAGCTTAGAAGGACAGGGGGTCACTGAAGCTTTCTTT.

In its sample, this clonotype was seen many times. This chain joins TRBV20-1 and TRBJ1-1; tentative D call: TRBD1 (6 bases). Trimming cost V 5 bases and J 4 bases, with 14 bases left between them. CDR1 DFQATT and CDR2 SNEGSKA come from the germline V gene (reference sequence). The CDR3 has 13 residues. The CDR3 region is CSAPNRAATEAFF. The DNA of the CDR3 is TGCAGTGCTCCAAACAGGGCAGCCACTGAAGCTTTCTTT.

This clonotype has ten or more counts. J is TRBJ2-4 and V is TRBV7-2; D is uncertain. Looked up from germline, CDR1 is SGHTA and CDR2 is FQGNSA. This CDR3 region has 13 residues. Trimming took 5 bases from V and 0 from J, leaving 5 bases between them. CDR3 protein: CASSPLAKNIQYF. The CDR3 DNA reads TGTGCCAGCAGCCCTCTAGCCAAAAACATTCAGTACTTC.

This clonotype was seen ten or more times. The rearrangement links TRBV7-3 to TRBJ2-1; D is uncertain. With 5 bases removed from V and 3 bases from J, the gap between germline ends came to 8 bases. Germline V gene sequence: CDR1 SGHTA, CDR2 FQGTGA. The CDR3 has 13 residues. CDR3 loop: CASSSYLYNEQFF. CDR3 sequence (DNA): TGTGCCAGCAGCAGCTACCTCTACAATGAGCAGTTCTTC.

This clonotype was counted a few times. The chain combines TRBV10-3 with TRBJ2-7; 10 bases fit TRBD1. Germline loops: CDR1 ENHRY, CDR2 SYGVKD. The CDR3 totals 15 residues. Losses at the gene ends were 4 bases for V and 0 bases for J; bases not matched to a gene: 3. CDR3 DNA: TGTGCCATCAGTGGGGGACAGGGGTACTCCTACGAGCAGTACTTC. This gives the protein CAISGGQGYSYEQYF.

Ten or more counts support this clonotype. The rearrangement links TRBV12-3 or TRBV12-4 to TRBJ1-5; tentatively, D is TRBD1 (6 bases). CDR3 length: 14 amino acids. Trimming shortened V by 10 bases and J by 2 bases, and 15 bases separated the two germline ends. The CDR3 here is CATRGPGGNQPQHF. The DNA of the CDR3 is TGTGCCACCCGGGGGCCGGGAGGCAATCAGCCCCAGCATTTT.

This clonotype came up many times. CDR3 residues: CSVAALGIQNEKLFF. CDR3 bases: TGCAGCGTCGCGGCGCTGGGCATCCAGAATGAAAAACTGTTTTTT. The J gene is TRBJ1-4, the V gene TRBV29-1; D gene uncertain. The germline gives CDR1 SQVTM, CDR2 ANQGSEA. V was cut by 6 bases and J by 5 bases, with 19 bases left in between. The CDR3 extends over 15 amino acids.

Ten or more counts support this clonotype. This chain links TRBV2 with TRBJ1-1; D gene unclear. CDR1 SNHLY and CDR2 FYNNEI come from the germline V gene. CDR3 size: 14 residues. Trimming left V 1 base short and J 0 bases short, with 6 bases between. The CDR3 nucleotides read TGTGCCAGCAGTGAAGTAGGCCTGAACACTGAAGCTTTCTTT. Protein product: CASSEVGLNTEAFF.

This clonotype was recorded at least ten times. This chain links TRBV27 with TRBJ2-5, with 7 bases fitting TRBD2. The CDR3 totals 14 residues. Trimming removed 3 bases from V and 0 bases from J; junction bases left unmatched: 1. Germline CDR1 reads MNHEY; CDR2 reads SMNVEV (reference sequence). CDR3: CASSLGGNQETQYF. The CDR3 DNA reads TGTGCCAGCAGTTTGGGAGGGAACCAAGAGACCCAGTACTTC.

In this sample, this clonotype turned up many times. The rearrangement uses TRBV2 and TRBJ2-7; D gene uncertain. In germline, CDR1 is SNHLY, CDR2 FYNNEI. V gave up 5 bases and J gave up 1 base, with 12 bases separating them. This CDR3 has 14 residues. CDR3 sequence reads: CASSQELGSYEQYF. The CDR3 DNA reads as TGTGCCAGCAGTCAGGAGCTGGGATCCTACGAGCAGTACTTC.

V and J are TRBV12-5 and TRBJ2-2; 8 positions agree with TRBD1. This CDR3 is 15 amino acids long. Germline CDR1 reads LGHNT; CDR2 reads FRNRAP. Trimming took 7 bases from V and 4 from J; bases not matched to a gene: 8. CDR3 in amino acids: CASAGDRGGTGELFF. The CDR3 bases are TGTGCTAGTGCCGGTGACAGGGGAGGCACCGGGGAGCTGTTTTTT.

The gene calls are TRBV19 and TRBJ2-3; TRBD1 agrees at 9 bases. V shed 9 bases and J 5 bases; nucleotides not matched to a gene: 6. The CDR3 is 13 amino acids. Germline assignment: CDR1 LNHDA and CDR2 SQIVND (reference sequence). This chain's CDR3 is CASRQGVGDTQYF. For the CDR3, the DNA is TGTGCCAGCCGACAGGGGGTCGGAGATACGCAGTATTTT.

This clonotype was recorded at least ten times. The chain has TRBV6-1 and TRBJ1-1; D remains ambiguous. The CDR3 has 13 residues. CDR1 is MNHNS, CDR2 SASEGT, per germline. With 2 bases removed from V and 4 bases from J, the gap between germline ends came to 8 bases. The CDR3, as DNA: TGTGCCAGCAGTGAAATGAGGCTCACTGAAGCTTTCTTT. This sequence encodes CASSEMRLTEAFF.

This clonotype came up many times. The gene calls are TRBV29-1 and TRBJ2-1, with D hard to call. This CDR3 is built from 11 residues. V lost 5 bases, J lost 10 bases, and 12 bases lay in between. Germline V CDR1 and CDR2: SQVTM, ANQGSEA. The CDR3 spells CSVRPPLEQFF. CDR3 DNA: TGCAGCGTTAGGCCTCCTTTGGAGCAGTTCTTC.

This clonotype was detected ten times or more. The CDR3 coding sequence is TGTGCCAGCAGACAAATACAGGGTAATCAGCCCCAGCATTTT. It translates to CASRQIQGNQPQHF. This sequence joins TRBV6-1 and TRBJ1-5; maybe TRBD1 (6 bases). CDR3 length equals 14 residues. The germline V gene encodes CDR1 MNHNS and CDR2 SASEGT. Trimming took off 6 bases at V and 4 bases at J, with 13 bases between the two ends.

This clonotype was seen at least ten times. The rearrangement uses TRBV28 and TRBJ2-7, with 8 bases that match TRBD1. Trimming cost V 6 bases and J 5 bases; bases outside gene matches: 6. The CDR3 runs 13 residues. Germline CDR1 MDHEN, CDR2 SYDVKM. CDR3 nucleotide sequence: TGTGCCAGCAGCCCCTTGACAGGGGACGAGCAGTACTTC. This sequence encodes CASSPLTGDEQYF.

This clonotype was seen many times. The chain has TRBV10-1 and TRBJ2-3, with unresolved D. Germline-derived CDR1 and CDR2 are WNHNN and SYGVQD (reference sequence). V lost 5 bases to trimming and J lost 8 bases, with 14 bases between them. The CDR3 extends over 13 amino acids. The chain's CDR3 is CASSPRTTSTQYF. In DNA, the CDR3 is TGCGCCAGCAGTCCCAGGACGACGAGTACGCAGTATTTT.

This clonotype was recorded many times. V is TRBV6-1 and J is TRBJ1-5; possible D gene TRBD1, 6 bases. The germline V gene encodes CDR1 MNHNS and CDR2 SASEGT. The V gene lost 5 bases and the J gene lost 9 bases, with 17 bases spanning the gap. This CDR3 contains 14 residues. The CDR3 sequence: CASSQGDIAGPQHF. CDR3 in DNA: TGTGCCAGCAGTCAAGGGGACATCGCAGGGCCCCAGCATTTT.

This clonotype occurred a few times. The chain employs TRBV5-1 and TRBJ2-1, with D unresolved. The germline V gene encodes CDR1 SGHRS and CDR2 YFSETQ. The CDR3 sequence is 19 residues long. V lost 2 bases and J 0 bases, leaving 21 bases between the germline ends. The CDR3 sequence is CASSFQATDYKSSYNEQFF. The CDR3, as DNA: TGCGCCAGCAGCTTTCAGGCTACCGATTATAAGAGCTCCTACAATGAGCAGTTCTTC.

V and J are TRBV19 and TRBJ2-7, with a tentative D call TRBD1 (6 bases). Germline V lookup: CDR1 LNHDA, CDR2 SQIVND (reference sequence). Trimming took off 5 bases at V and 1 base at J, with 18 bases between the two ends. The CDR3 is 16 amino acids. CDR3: CASSERRGQGSYEQYF. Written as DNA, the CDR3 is TGTGCCAGTAGTGAGCGTAGGGGCCAGGGGTCCTACGAGCAGTACTTC.

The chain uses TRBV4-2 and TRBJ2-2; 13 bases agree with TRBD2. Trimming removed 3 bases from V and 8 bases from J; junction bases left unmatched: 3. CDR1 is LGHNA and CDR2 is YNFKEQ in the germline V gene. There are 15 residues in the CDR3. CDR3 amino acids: CASSQMTSGGGELFF. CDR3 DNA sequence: TGTGCCAGCAGCCAGATGACTAGCGGGGGGGGGGAGCTGTTTTTT.

CDR3 region: CATSPGQGFNSPLHF. DNA for the CDR3: TGTGCCACCTCGCCGGGACAGGGATTTAATTCACCCCTCCACTTT. This chain joins TRBV5-6 and TRBJ1-6; TRBD1 matches at 9 bases. From germline, CDR1 is SGHDT and CDR2 YYEEEE. Losses at the gene ends were 9 bases for V and 6 bases for J; bases not matched to a gene: 10. The CDR3 consists of 15 residues.

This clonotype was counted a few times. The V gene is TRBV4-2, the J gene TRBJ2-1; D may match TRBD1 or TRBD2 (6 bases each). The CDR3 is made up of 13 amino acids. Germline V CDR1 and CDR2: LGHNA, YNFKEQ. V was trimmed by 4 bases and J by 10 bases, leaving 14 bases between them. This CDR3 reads CASSPGRGGEQFF. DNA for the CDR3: TGTGCCAGCAGCCCCGGGAGAGGGGGGGAGCAGTTCTTC.